This TCR beta chain was identified during a study of CD8+CD57+ T cells in acquired aplastic anemia. Looking at the study overall: The sorted CD4+ and CD8+ cells yielded an average around 3 ug of DNA.

In this sample, this clonotype turned up many times. Genomic DNA provided the template from which TCR beta VDJ and CDR3 profiles were obtained. TCRdb called the reads again in MiXCR, with one record for every CDR3 protein. The sample lists about 160,000 distinct CDR3 sequences, around 45% occurring once. Looked up from germline, CDR1 is DFQATT and CDR2 is SNEGSKA (reference sequence). The CDR3 length is 16 residues. Trimming left V 1 base short and J 0 bases short, with 13 bases between. The chain is built from TRBV20-1 and TRBJ2-1; possibly TRBD2 for D (6 bases). The receptor was derived from a human donor in good health. Source material: sorted CD4+, CD8+, or CD8+CD57+ T cells (not recorded which) from PBMCs. Written as DNA, the CDR3 is TGCAGTGCTAGAGCCGGTAGCGGAGGCTCCTACAATGAGCAGTTCTTC. It is translated as CSARAGSGGSYNEQFF.